These 18 T cell receptor beta chains were all obtained from the same sample, sequenced in a study of cytomegalovirus exposure and HLA in healthy donors. The PCR had 60 Vbeta and 13 Jbeta primers. Assay: immunoSEQ multiplex PCR; the TCRdb copy retains only in-frame clones and omits some. The sample holds approximately 50,000 clones; approximately 80% are singletons and the top ten take 4.3%. Material: PBMCs. Every receptor here comes from a man aged 30 to 39 in good health and CMV-seronegative.

This clone was observed a handful of times. The chain has TRBV7-6 and TRBJ2-1; D possibly corresponds to TRBD2 (6 bases). Trimming took off 5 bases at V and 0 bases at J, with 8 bases between the two ends. This CDR3 has 14 amino acids. CDR1 SGHVS and CDR2 FNYEAQ come from the germline V gene. CDR3 loop: CASSAGSSYNEQFF. In nucleotides, the CDR3 is TGTGCCAGCAGCGCGGGGAGCTCCTACAATGAGCAGTTCTTC.

The V gene is TRBV19, the J gene TRBJ2-3; 8 positions agree with TRBD2. Germline V gene lookup returns CDR1 LNHDA and CDR2 SQIVND (reference sequence). The CDR3 totals 18 residues. V was clipped by 4 bases and J by 1 base; unmatched bases: 13. The CDR3 region is CASSTRLARRGGTDTQYF. In nucleotides, the CDR3 is TGTGCCAGTAGTACCCGACTAGCGAGAAGGGGGGGCACAGATACGCAGTATTTT.

The chain carries TRBV4-3 and TRBJ2-2; 9 nucleotides line up with TRBD1. V lost 4 bases, J lost 5 bases, and 11 bases stayed unmatched. The CDR3 spans 17 residues. The germline V gene has CDR1 LGHNA and CDR2 YSLEER. The CDR3 sequence: CASSLTTGGAGTGELFF. The CDR3 coding sequence is TGCGCCAGCAGCCTCACCACAGGGGGCGCGGGAACCGGGGAGCTGTTTTTT.

The gene calls are TRBV27 and TRBJ1-5; 8 nucleotides agree with TRBD1. There are 16 residues in the CDR3. The germline V gene has CDR1 MNHEY and CDR2 SMNVEV (reference sequence). J lost 6 bases, V lost 5 bases, and 12 bases had no gene match. CDR3: CASSPRGQGTFQPQHF. The CDR3 coding sequence is TGTGCCAGCAGTCCCCGTGGACAGGGCACCTTTCAGCCCCAGCATTTT.

Here the CDR3 DNA reads TGTGCCAGTAGTACGGGACTAGGGAATGAGCAGTTCTTC. It is translated as CASSTGLGNEQFF. The V call is TRBV19, the J call TRBJ2-1; 8 bases agree with TRBD2. V was pared by 4 bases and J by 7 bases, with 3 bases of the junction left unmatched. Germline lookup yields CDR1 LNHDA and CDR2 SQIVND (reference sequence). This CDR3 is 13 amino acids long.

This clone has only one observation. The rearrangement links TRBV6-5 to TRBJ1-2, with a weak D call TRBD1 (5 bases). Germline V CDR1 and CDR2: MNHEY, SVGAGI. The CDR3 loop spans 14 amino acids. V shed 4 bases and J shed 6 bases, with 15 bases lying between them. CDR3 sequence: CASSLSQAAHGYTF. The CDR3 DNA sequence: TGTGCCAGCAGTTTATCACAGGCGGCTCATGGCTACACCTTC.

The chain recombines TRBV14 with TRBJ1-1; TRBD1 might be the D (6 bases). Per germline, CDR1 SGHDN and CDR2 FVKESK. Trimming took off 4 bases at V and 4 bases at J, with 25 bases between the two ends. The CDR3 is 18 residues long. In DNA, the CDR3 is TGTGCCAGCAGCCCTGGACTCCGGGAACAGGGCCACGGCACTGAAGCTTTCTTT. Residues: CASSPGLREQGHGTEAFF.

V usage is TRBV13 and J usage is TRBJ2-2, with TRBD1 identical over 8 bases. Per the germline V gene, CDR1 is PRHDT and CDR2 is FYEKMQ (reference sequence). The CDR3 has 16 residues. The trim removed 5 bases at V and 0 bases at J, leaving 5 bases unmatched. The DNA of the CDR3 is TGTGCCAGCAGCGGCAAGACAGGGGCGAACACCGGGGAGCTGTTTTTT. Translated, it gives CASSGKTGANTGELFF.

The chain uses TRBV9 and TRBJ2-2, with D possibly being TRBD1 (5 bases). The CDR3 contains 13 residues. Per the germline V gene, CDR1 is SGDLS and CDR2 is YYNGEE. Trimming stripped 2 bases from V and 3 bases from J, with 5 bases between. The CDR3 is CASSVTDTGELFF. As DNA, the CDR3 is TGTGCCAGCAGCGTGACAGACACCGGGGAGCTGTTTTTT.

J is TRBJ2-1 and V is TRBV27, with 10 positions matching TRBD1. The CDR3 runs 16 residues. Per the germline V gene, CDR1 is MNHEY and CDR2 is SMNVEV (reference sequence). V dropped 5 bases and J dropped 5; count of bases not matched to a gene: 9. The CDR3, as DNA: TGTGCCAGCAGTCCCTGGACAGGGGGGGTTAACAATGAGCAGTTCTTC. It specifies CASSPWTGGVNNEQFF.

This chain joins TRBV9 and TRBJ2-1, with a tentative D call TRBD2 (6 bases). From germline, CDR1 is SGDLS and CDR2 YYNGEE. The CDR3 has 16 amino acids. V was shortened by 2 bases and J by 0 bases, with 12 bases between the two germline ends. Written as DNA, the CDR3 is TGTGCCAGCAGCGTGGGGGACTTTGGCTCCTACAATGAGCAGTTCTTC. It yields the protein CASSVGDFGSYNEQFF.

The chain recombines TRBV13 with TRBJ2-1; TRBD2 matches at 10 bases. The CDR3 loop spans 15 amino acids. Germline V gene data show CDR1 as PRHDT and CDR2 as FYEKMQ (reference sequence). Losses at the gene ends were 5 bases for V and 8 bases for J; bases not matched to a gene: 9. This chain's CDR3 is CASSHPQRGGHEQFF. CDR3 bases: TGTGCCAGCAGCCACCCACAGCGGGGGGGCCATGAGCAGTTCTTC.

The genes are TRBV11-2 and TRBJ2-6; 7 bases fit TRBD1. The CDR3 is made up of 16 amino acids. Germline CDR1 reads SGHAT; CDR2 reads FQNNGV. Unmatched junction bases numbered 10, after V lost 8 bases and J lost 3 bases. Here the CDR3 reads CASLDRRTVGANVLTF. For the CDR3, the DNA is TGTGCCAGCCTGGACAGGCGAACAGTTGGGGCCAACGTCCTGACTTTC. The whole variable domain, filled in from reference TRBV11-2 and TRBJ2-6, reads EAGVAQSPRYKIIEKRQSVAFWCNPISGHATLYWYQQILGQGPKLLIQFQNNGVVDDSQLPKDRFSAERLKGVDSTLKIQPAKLEDSAVYLCASLDRRTVGANVLTFGAGSRLTVL.

The chain links TRBV9 to TRBJ1-2; 11 bases map to TRBD1. The CDR3 length is 15 residues. The V segment lost 0 bases and the J segment 8 bases; nucleotides outside the gene matches: 6. Looked up from germline, CDR1 is SGDLS and CDR2 is YYNGEE. The CDR3 bases are TGTGCCAGCAGCGTAGCAGGACAGGGGGCGCGAGGCTACACCTTC. This translates into CASSVAGQGARGYTF.

The chain employs TRBV7-7 and TRBJ2-2; TRBD2 matches 7 bases. J gave up 4 bases and V 4 bases, and 9 bases lay outside the gene matches. Germline CDR1 SSHAT, CDR2 FNYEAQ (reference sequence). The CDR3 has 16 residues. CDR3 sequence (DNA): TGTGCCAGCAGCTCGAGGACTAGTCGGGGCACCGGGGAGCTGTTTTTT. Protein product: CASSSRTSRGTGELFF.

The DNA of the CDR3 is TGTGCCAGCAGCCCGACAGGCCCCGGTGCTAGCGGGAGTGTCGATGAGCAGTTCTTC. Translation gives CASSPTGPGASGSVDEQFF. This chain uses TRBV7-9 with TRBJ2-1; 10 bases line up with TRBD2. Germline lookup yields CDR1 SEHNR and CDR2 FQNEAQ (reference sequence). The CDR3 loop spans 19 amino acids. J lost 8 bases, V lost 5 bases, and 21 bases had no gene match.

The gene calls are TRBV27 and TRBJ1-6, with TRBD1 identical over 9 bases. Germline CDR1 reads MNHEY; CDR2 reads SMNVEV (reference sequence). V shed 6 bases, J shed 10 bases, and the junction held 7 bases outside the gene matches. This CDR3 is 14 amino acids long. CDR3 DNA: TGTGCCAGCAGACCCGGGACAGGGATATCACCCCTCCACTTT. Its protein is CASRPGTGISPLHF.

This chain connects TRBV4-3 to TRBJ2-2, with D possibly TRBD1 on 6 matching bases. V was shortened by 3 bases and J by 0 bases, with 14 bases between the two germline ends. Germline-derived CDR1 and CDR2 are LGHNA and YSLEER. The CDR3 extends over 17 amino acids. CDR3 region: CASSHQRGQSNTGELFF. For the CDR3, the DNA is TGCGCCAGCAGCCACCAACGCGGACAGTCGAACACCGGGGAGCTGTTTTTT.